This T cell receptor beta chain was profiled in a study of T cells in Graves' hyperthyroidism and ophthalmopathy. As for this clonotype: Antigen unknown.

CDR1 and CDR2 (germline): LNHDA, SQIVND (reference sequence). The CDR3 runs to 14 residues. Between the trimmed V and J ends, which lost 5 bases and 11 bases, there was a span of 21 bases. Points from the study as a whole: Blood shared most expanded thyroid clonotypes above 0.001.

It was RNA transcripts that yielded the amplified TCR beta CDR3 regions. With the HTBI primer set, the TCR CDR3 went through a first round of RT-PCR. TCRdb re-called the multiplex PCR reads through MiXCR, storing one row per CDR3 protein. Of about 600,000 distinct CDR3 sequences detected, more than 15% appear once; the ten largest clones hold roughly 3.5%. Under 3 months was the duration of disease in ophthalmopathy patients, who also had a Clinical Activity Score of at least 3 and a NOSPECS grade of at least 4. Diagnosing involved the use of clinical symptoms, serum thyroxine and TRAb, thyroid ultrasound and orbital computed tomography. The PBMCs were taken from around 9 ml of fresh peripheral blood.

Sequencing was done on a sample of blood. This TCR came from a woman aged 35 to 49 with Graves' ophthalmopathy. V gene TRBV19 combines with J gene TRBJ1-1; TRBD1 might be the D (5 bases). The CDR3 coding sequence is TGTGCCAGTAGTGCAAACACAGGCGTCAACGTTGCTTTCTTT. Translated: CASSANTGVNVAFF.